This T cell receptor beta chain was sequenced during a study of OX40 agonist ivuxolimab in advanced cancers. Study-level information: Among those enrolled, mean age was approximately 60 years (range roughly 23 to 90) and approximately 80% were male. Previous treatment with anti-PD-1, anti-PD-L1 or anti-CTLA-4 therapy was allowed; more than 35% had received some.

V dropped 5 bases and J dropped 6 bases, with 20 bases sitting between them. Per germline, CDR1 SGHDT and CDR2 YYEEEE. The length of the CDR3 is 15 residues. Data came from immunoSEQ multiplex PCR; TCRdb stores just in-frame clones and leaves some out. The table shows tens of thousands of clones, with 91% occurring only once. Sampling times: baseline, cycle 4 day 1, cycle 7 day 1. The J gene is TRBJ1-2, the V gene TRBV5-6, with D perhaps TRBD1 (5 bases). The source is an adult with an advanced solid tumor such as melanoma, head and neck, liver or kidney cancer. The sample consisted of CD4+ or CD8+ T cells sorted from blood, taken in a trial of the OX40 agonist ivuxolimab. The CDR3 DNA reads TGTGCCAGCAGACTTGGGCGGGGGTTAAAAAATGGCTACACCTTC. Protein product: CASRLGRGLKNGYTF. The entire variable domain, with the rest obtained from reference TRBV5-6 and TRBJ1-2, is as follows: DAGVTQSPTHLIKTRGQQVTLRCSPKSGHDTVSWYQQALGQGPQFIFQYYEEEERQRGNFPDRFSGHQFPNYSSELNVNALLLGDSALYLCASRLGRGLKNGYTFGSGTRLTVV.